This T cell receptor (beta chain) derives from a study of response to subunit inactivated influenza vaccine. This clonotype was counted between two and nine times. Its antigen remains unidentified. Each CDR3 protein gets one entry after TCRdb re-called the RT-PCR reads with MiXCR. The sample includes about 610,000 distinct CDR3 sequences, 14% of them seen just once. V lost 0 bases and J 7 bases, leaving 13 bases between the germline ends. The CDR3 contains 14 residues. Germline assignment: CDR1 MNHEY and CDR2 SVGEGT. Findings and limits, study-wide: Authors suggested that a seasonal influenza vaccination recruits few new T cells each time.

The sequences come from PBMCs from blood, collected roughly 12 days after vaccination. The rearrangement uses TRBV6-2 or TRBV6-3 and TRBJ2-7; tentative D call: TRBD2 (6 bases). The TCR was taken from a man aged 50 or older who received an inactivated influenza vaccine. The CDR3 reads CASSYSAGLWEQYF. DNA for the CDR3: TGTGCCAGCAGTTACTCGGCCGGACTATGGGAGCAGTACTTC.